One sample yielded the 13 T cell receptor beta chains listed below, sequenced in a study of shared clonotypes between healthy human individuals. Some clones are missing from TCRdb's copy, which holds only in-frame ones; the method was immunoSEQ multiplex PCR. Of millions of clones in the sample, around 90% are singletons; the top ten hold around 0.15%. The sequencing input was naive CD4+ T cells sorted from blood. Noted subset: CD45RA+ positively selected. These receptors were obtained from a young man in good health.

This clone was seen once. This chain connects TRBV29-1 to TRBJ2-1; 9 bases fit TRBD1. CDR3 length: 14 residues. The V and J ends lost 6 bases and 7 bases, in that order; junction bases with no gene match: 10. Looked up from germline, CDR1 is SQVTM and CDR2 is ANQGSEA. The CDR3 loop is CSVVAGTGSNEQFF. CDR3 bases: TGCAGCGTCGTAGCCGGGACAGGGAGTAATGAGCAGTTCTTC.

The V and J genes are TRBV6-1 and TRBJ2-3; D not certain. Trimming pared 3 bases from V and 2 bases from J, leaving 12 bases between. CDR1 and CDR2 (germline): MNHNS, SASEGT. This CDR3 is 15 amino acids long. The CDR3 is CASSDPLTPTDTQYF. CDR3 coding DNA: TGTGCCAGCAGTGACCCACTGACGCCCACAGATACGCAGTATTTT.

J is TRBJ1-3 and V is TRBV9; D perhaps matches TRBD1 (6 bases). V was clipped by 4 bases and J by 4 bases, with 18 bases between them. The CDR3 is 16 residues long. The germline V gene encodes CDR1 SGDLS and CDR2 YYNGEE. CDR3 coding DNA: TGTGCCAGCAGCCCGCGACAGGCCCTATTAGGAAACACCATATATTTT. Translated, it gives CASSPRQALLGNTIYF.

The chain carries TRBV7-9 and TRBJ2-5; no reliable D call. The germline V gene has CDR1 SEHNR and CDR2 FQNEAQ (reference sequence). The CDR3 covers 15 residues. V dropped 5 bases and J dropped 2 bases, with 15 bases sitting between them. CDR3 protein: CASSHWSTQQETQYF. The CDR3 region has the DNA TGTGCCAGCAGCCATTGGTCCACACAACAAGAGACCCAGTACTTC.

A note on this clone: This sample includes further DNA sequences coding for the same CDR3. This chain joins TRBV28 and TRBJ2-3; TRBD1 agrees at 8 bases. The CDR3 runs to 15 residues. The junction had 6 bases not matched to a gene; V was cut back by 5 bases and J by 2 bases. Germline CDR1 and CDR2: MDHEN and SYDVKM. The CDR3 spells CASSPGTGSTDTQYF. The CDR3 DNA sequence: TGTGCCAGCAGTCCCGGGACAGGATCCACAGATACGCAGTATTTT.

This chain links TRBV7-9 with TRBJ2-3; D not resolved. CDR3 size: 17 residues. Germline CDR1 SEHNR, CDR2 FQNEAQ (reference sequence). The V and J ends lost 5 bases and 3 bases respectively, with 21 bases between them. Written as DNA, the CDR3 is TGTGCCAGCAGCCCCAGTCTGGCTAGAAAACTTACAGATACGCAGTATTTT. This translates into CASSPSLARKLTDTQYF.

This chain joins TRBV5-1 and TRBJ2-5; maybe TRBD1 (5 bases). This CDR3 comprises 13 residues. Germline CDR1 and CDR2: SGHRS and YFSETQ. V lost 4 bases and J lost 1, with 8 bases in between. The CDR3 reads CASSGHTQETQYF. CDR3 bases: TGCGCCAGCAGCGGACACACCCAAGAGACCCAGTACTTC.

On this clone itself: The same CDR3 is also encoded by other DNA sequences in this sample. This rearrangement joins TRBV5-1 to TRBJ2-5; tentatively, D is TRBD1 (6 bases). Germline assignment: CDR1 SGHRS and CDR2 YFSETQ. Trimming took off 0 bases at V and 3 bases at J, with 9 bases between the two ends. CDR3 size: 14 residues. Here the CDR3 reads CASSLGAGEETQYF. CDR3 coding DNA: TGCGCCAGCAGCTTGGGTGCAGGGGAAGAGACCCAGTACTTC.

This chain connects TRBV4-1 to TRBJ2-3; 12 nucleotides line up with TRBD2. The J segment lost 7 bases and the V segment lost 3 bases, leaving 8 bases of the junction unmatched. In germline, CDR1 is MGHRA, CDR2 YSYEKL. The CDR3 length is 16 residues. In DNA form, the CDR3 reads TGCGCCAGCAGCCATCCTACTAGCGGGAGGCCAAATACGCAGTATTTT. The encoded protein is CASSHPTSGRPNTQYF.

The CDR3 here is CASSLGGPSSYNEQFF. The CDR3 nucleotides read TGTGCCAGCAGCTTAGGAGGGCCTAGCTCCTACAATGAGCAGTTCTTC. This chain links TRBV7-9 with TRBJ2-1, with D perhaps matching TRBD2 (5 bases). CDR1 is SEHNR and CDR2 is FQNEAQ in the germline V gene (reference sequence). There are 16 residues in the CDR3. The V gene lost 1 base and the J gene lost 0 bases, with 10 bases spanning the gap.

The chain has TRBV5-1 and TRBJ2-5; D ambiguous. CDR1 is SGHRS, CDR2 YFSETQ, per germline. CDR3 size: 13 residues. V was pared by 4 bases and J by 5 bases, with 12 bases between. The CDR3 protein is CASSPGSSETQYF. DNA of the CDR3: TGCGCCAGCAGCCCCGGGTCCTCGGAGACCCAGTACTTC.

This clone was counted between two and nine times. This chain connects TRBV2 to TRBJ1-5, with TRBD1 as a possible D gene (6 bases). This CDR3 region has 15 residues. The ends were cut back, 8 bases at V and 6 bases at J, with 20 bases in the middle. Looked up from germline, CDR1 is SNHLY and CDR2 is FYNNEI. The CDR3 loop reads CASHDREGESQPQHF. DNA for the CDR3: TGTGCCAGCCACGATAGGGAGGGGGAGTCTCAGCCCCAGCATTTT.

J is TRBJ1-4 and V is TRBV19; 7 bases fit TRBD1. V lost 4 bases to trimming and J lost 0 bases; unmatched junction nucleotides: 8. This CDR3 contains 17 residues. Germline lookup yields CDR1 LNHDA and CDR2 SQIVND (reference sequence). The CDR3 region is CASSTRTGGATNEKLFF. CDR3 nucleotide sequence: TGTGCCAGTAGTACCCGGACAGGCGGAGCAACTAATGAAAAACTGTTTTTT.